The source of this T cell receptor (beta chain) is a study of sequential checkpoint blockade in melanoma. Generated by immunoSEQ multiplex PCR, the TCRdb table keeps only in-frame clones and is missing some. Here the sample spans about 30,000 clones, approximately 75% being singletons. Treatment noted: randomized to nivolumab then ipilimumab (arm A) or the reverse (arm B). Trimming cost V 1 base and J 3 bases, with 9 bases left between them. The CDR3 has 13 residues. Germline CDR1 reads GTSNPN; CDR2 reads SVGIG (reference sequence). The sequences come from CD8+ T cells sorted from blood (inferred from file names), collected from a patient given nivolumab and ipilimumab in sequence. The chain employs TRBV30 and TRBJ1-1, with D tentatively TRBD1 (6 bases). The clonotype originates from a human donor with melanoma. The CDR3 DNA reads TGTGCCTGGAGTGGAGGGGGTTACACTGAAGCTTTCTTT. It translates to CAWSGGGYTEAFF.